These 17 T cell receptor beta chains came from one sample sequenced in a study of CD8 T cells in ankylosing spondylitis. Via MiXCR, TCRdb re-called the 5' RACE reads, giving one row per CDR3 protein. The sample has some 140,000 distinct CDR3 sequences, about 7% seen once. The sequenced sample consisted of blood, either unsorted or a sorted T cell fraction (not recorded which). Receptors originate from a female donor with ankylosing spondylitis or in good health (not recorded which).

The sample holds many counts of this clonotype. The chain employs TRBV7-6 and TRBJ2-6; tentatively, D is TRBD1 (6 bases). Germline V gene lookup returns CDR1 SGHVS and CDR2 FNYEAQ. The CDR3 totals 16 residues. Between the trimmed V and J ends, which lost 5 bases and 0 bases, there was a span of 11 bases. This chain's CDR3 is CASSKDRSSGANVLTF. The CDR3 nucleotides read TGTGCCAGCAGCAAGGACAGATCCTCTGGGGCCAACGTCCTGACTTTC.

This clonotype was seen repeatedly, ten times or more. The V and J genes are TRBV12-3 or TRBV12-4 and TRBJ1-3; no definite D call. CDR3 length equals 11 residues. Trimming took 6 bases from V and 8 from J, leaving 8 bases between them. CDR3 DNA: TGTGCCAGCAGCCTCAAGGACACCATATATTTT. Its protein product is CASSLKDTIYF.

This clonotype showed up many times. The CDR3 DNA follows: TGCGCCAGCAGCCAATCTTCGGTCGCAACTAATGAAAAACTGTTTTTT. It codes for CASSQSSVATNEKLFF. The J gene is TRBJ1-4, the V gene TRBV4-1; the D is unclear. V dropped 2 bases and J dropped 0 bases, with 10 bases sitting between them. The CDR3 extends over 16 amino acids. Per the germline V gene, CDR1 is MGHRA and CDR2 is YSYEKL.

In its sample, this clonotype was seen many times. This chain uses TRBV7-2 with TRBJ1-2; D remains ambiguous. The CDR3 has 16 amino acids. V dropped 5 bases and J dropped 1 base, with 17 bases sitting between them. Germline assignment: CDR1 SGHTA and CDR2 FQGNSA. This CDR3 reads CASSRAGGNHNYGYTF. The CDR3 nucleotides are TGTGCCAGCAGCAGAGCAGGAGGGAATCATAACTATGGCTACACCTTC.

The chain joins TRBV7-9 to TRBJ2-3; the D is unclear. CDR3 length: 14 amino acids. Per the germline V gene, CDR1 is SEHNR and CDR2 is FQNEAQ (reference sequence). Trimming shortened V by 1 base and J by 6 bases, and 11 bases separated the two germline ends. In nucleotides, the CDR3 is TGTGCCAGCAGCTTAGACCTAACAGAGGATACGCAGTATTTT. Encoded protein: CASSLDLTEDTQYF. The full variable domain, its missing parts supplied by reference TRBV7-9 and TRBJ2-3, is DTGVSQNPRHKITKRGQNVTFRCDPISEHNRLYWYRQTLGQGPEFLTYFQNEAQLEKSRLLSDRFSAERPKGSFSTLEIQRTEQGDSAMYLCASSLDLTEDTQYFGPGTRLTVL.

This clonotype was recorded many times. This chain uses TRBV20-1 with TRBJ1-1, with D possibly matching TRBD1 (6 bases). Germline CDR1 DFQATT, CDR2 SNEGSKA (reference sequence). The CDR3 spans 15 residues. Trimming removed 0 bases at V and 6 bases at J, with 17 bases between. CDR3 DNA sequence: TGCAGTGCTAGAGATCCCCTGGGGACAAAAGCTGAAGCTTTCTTT. Translation: CSARDPLGTKAEAFF.

The chain employs TRBV2 and TRBJ2-5, with TRBD2 identical over 9 bases. In germline, CDR1 is SNHLY, CDR2 FYNNEI. V was pared by 6 bases and J by 7 bases, with 9 bases of the junction left unmatched. This CDR3 is built from 14 residues. The CDR3 protein is CASSPTSGRGTQYF. For the CDR3, the DNA is TGTGCCAGCAGCCCTACTAGCGGGCGCGGGACCCAGTACTTC.

This clonotype was detected many times. CDR3 sequence reads: CASSPPLSSSRHETQYF. The DNA for the CDR3 is TGTGCCAGCTCACCACCTCTCTCTAGCTCGAGACATGAGACCCAGTACTTC. The V gene is TRBV18, the J gene TRBJ2-5; possible D gene TRBD2, 5 bases. From germline, CDR1 is KGHSH and CDR2 LQKENI. Trimming shortened V by 0 bases and J by 5 bases, and 19 bases separated the two germline ends. There are 17 residues in the CDR3.

This clonotype was found many times. The chain links TRBV27 to TRBJ1-5, with 7 positions matching TRBD1. This CDR3 is built from 17 residues. V dropped 5 bases and J dropped 3; count of bases not matched to a gene: 13. CDR1 is MNHEY and CDR2 is SMNVEV in the germline V gene (reference sequence). The CDR3 DNA is TGTGCCAGCAGTCCCAGGGGAGGGGGCTCAAACAATCAGCCCCAGCATTTT. Amino acids: CASSPRGGGSNNQPQHF.

This clonotype was detected many times. This rearrangement joins TRBV27 to TRBJ2-7; D possibly corresponds to TRBD2 (6 bases). Germline CDR1 MNHEY, CDR2 SMNVEV (reference sequence). V was clipped by 5 bases and J by 10 bases, with 15 bases between them. CDR3 size: 12 residues. For the CDR3, the DNA is TGTGCCAGCAGTCTACCCCGGGGGAGACAGTACTTC. Its translation is CASSLPRGRQYF.

This clonotype was counted many times. The chain couples TRBV29-1 to TRBJ2-1; 9 positions agree with TRBD1. The CDR3 loop spans 13 amino acids. Germline lookup yields CDR1 SQVTM and CDR2 ANQGSEA. V gave up 6 bases and J gave up 4 bases; unmatched junction bases: 4. DNA for the CDR3: TGCAGCGTGAGAGGGACAGGGTACAATGAGCAGTTCTTC. This gives the protein CSVRGTGYNEQFF.

This clonotype has ten or more counts. V usage is TRBV9 and J usage is TRBJ1-3, with 10 bases matching TRBD1. Germline-derived CDR1 and CDR2 are SGDLS and YYNGEE. V shed 0 bases, J shed 8 bases, and the junction held 5 bases outside the gene matches. The CDR3 spans 15 residues. The CDR3 nucleotides read TGTGCCAGCAGCGTAGTCGGGACAGGGGCGGACACCATATATTTT. Translating it yields CASSVVGTGADTIYF.

Ten or more counts support this clonotype. Sequence at one end of the junction differs from germline and may be a read error. The chain is built from TRBV27 and TRBJ2-5; a possible D gene is TRBD2 (6 bases). Germline values: CDR1 MNHEY, CDR2 SMNVEV (reference sequence). The CDR3 totals 15 residues. The DNA for the CDR3 is TGTGCCAGCGGTTTAATGGGCGGGACTGGGGAGACCCAGTACTTC. It encodes CASGLMGGTGETQYF.

This clonotype was observed a few times. A much larger clone is a single base away; this may be a read error. The CDR3 bases are TGTGCCAGCAGTTGCCAGGGCAGGGGTTTACTAGTTGAGCAGTTCTTC. The encoded protein is CASSCQGRGLLVEQFF. The gene calls are TRBV6-5 and TRBJ2-1, with TRBD1 as a possible D gene (6 bases). CDR1 is MNHEY, CDR2 SVGAGI, per germline. The CDR3 is 16 amino acids. Deletions cut 4 bases from V and 9 bases from J, with 22 bases between.

This clonotype was picked up many times. CDR3 DNA sequence: TGTGCCAGCACCTCAAGGGACTTGCCCACTAACTATGGCTACACCTTC. Translated, it gives CASTSRDLPTNYGYTF. The chain is built from TRBV12-3 or TRBV12-4 and TRBJ1-2, with a tentative D call TRBD1 (5 bases). The CDR3 has 16 residues. The V gene lost 7 bases and the J gene lost 0 bases, with 18 bases spanning the gap.

Ten or more counts support this clonotype. The genes are TRBV20-1 and TRBJ2-2; possible D gene TRBD2, 5 bases. Trimming stripped 6 bases from V and 3 bases from J, with 17 bases between. The CDR3 is made up of 15 amino acids. The V gene's germline CDR1 is DFQATT and CDR2 SNEGSKA (reference sequence). CDR3 nucleotides: TGCAGTGCCAGCGAGGGCCGCTACGACACCGGGGAGCTGTTTTTT. This sequence encodes CSASEGRYDTGELFF.

This clonotype has ten or more counts. The chain links TRBV10-3 to TRBJ2-7, with TRBD1 matching 8 bases. Per the germline V gene, CDR1 is ENHRY and CDR2 is SYGVKD. With 4 bases clipped from V and 3 bases from J, the junction kept 8 bases outside the gene matches. The CDR3 loop spans 15 amino acids. The CDR3 loop is CAISGTGTGYYEQYF. The CDR3 nucleotides read TGTGCCATCAGTGGAACCGGGACAGGCTACTACGAGCAGTACTTC.